This TCR beta chain was obtained from a study of blood T cell repertoires in COVID-19. This CDR3 comprises 13 residues. Germline assignment: CDR1 MGHDK and CDR2 SYGVNS. V was trimmed by 4 bases and J by 4 bases, leaving 10 bases between them. Data came from immunoSEQ multiplex PCR; TCRdb stores just in-frame clones and leaves some out. This table has some 140,000 clones, over 75% appearing once. What was sequenced was peripheral blood. The source of this sequence is a man in his 70s with active COVID-19. The rearrangement joins TRBV25-1 to TRBJ1-1, with unresolved D. Here the CDR3 DNA reads TGTGCCAGCAGTGTAACGGGTGGCACTGAAGCTTTCTTT. Protein sequence: CASSVTGGTEAFF.